These 27 T cell receptor beta chains were all obtained from the same sample, sequenced in a study of control samples from healthy donors and cancer patients. The repertoire was sequenced with immunoSEQ multiplex PCR; TCRdb's copy has only in-frame clones and lacks some. The table has 75,000 to 100,000 clones, roughly 86% seen once. Sequenced sample: blood. Source of these receptors: a man aged 50 to 59 in good health.

The chain carries TRBV6-5 and TRBJ2-5; D call uncertain. V shed 0 bases and J shed 5 bases, with 10 bases lying between them. Germline-derived CDR1 and CDR2 are MNHEY and SVGAGI. The length of the CDR3 is 14 residues. CDR3 in DNA: TGTGCCAGCAGTTACTCTGGGCTCTTGGAGACCCAGTACTTC. As protein: CASSYSGLLETQYF.

V and J are TRBV6-5 and TRBJ1-1; D perhaps matches TRBD1 (6 bases). The V gene's germline CDR1 is MNHEY and CDR2 SVGAGI. CDR3 length equals 14 residues. V dropped 6 bases and J dropped 5 bases, with 16 bases sitting between them. DNA of the CDR3: TGTGCCAGCAGAGGGCAAACAGGGTGGACTGAAGCTTTCTTT. Translated: CASRGQTGWTEAFF.

This chain links TRBV7-8 with TRBJ1-5; D is undetermined. Trimming cost V 2 bases and J 7 bases, with 9 bases left between them. This CDR3 is 13 amino acids long. Germline V gene sequence: CDR1 SGHVS, CDR2 FQNEAQ. The DNA of the CDR3 is TGTGCCAGCAGCTTAAATGTAGGGCAGCCCCAGCATTTT. It is translated as CASSLNVGQPQHF. Together with reference TRBV7-8 and TRBJ1-5, the CDR3 gives the full variable domain: GAGVSQSPRYKVAKRGQDVALRCDPISGHVSLFWYQQALGQGPEFLTYFQNEAQLDKSGLPSDRFFAERPEGSVSTLKIQRTQQEDSAVYLCASSLNVGQPQHFGDGTRLSIL.

This clone turned up a few times. The chain employs TRBV27 and TRBJ2-2; D might be TRBD2 (5 bases). This CDR3 spans 17 amino acids. CDR1 and CDR2 (germline): MNHEY, SMNVEV (reference sequence). V lost 0 bases and J 0 bases, leaving 11 bases between the germline ends. CDR3 coding DNA: TGTGCCAGCAGTTTATCGCTTAGGACTTCGAACACCGGGGAGCTGTTTTTT. This sequence encodes CASSLSLRTSNTGELFF.

CDR3 in DNA: TGTGCCAGCAGTTACTCAGGCAGGGGGCCCTCTGGGGCCAACGTCCTGACTTTC. Amino acid sequence: CASSYSGRGPSGANVLTF. The genes are TRBV6-2 or TRBV6-3 and TRBJ2-6; TRBD1 matches 8 bases. CDR1 MNHEY and CDR2 SVGEGT come from the germline V gene. V dropped 0 bases and J dropped 0; count of bases not matched to a gene: 4. The CDR3 runs 18 residues.

The chain joins TRBV6-5 to TRBJ1-5; no clear D gene. V was trimmed by 6 bases and J by 2 bases, leaving 11 bases between them. The germline CDR1 and CDR2 sequences are MNHEY and SVGAGI. The CDR3 extends over 14 amino acids. This chain's CDR3 is CASSPMMGNQPQHF. In DNA form, the CDR3 reads TGTGCCAGCAGCCCAATGATGGGCAATCAGCCCCAGCATTTT.

A single count supports this clone. J is TRBJ2-7 and V is TRBV5-1, with TRBD1 matching 9 bases. The CDR3 contains 14 residues. Germline V lookup: CDR1 SGHRS, CDR2 YFSETQ. With V trimmed by 4 bases and J by 4 bases, 6 bases remained unmatched. The CDR3 is CASSVDRGPYEQYF. The DNA for the CDR3 is TGCGCCAGCAGCGTGGACAGGGGCCCGTACGAGCAGTACTTC.

The chain links TRBV19 to TRBJ1-2; a possible D gene is TRBD1 (5 bases). This CDR3 comprises 13 residues. Germline lookup yields CDR1 LNHDA and CDR2 SQIVND (reference sequence). The V gene lost 6 bases and the J gene lost 0 bases, with 8 bases spanning the gap. In nucleotides, the CDR3 is TGTGCCAGTAGGGAGACAGCTAACTATGGCTACACCTTC. This gives the protein CASRETANYGYTF.

This chain links TRBV18 with TRBJ2-7; D tentatively reads TRBD1 or TRBD2 (5 bases each). This CDR3 comprises 14 residues. V gave up 6 bases and J gave up 2 bases, with 14 bases separating them. The germline gives CDR1 KGHSH, CDR2 LQKENI. This chain's CDR3 is CASSPERGPYEQYF. In DNA form, the CDR3 reads TGTGCCAGCTCCCCCGAGAGGGGCCCCTACGAGCAGTACTTC.

This chain connects TRBV14 to TRBJ1-6; D remains unclear. The CDR3 runs to 14 residues. CDR1 and CDR2 from the germline V gene are SGHDN and FVKESK. Trimming removed 4 bases from V and 8 bases from J, with 12 bases in between. For the CDR3, the DNA is TGTGCCAGCAGCCTCCGCCGGTCGGATTCACCCCTCCACTTT. Its translation: CASSLRRSDSPLHF.

The gene calls are TRBV9 and TRBJ2-1; D is undetermined. Germline-derived CDR1 and CDR2 are SGDLS and YYNGEE. Trimming left V 2 bases short and J 6 bases short, with 3 bases between. The CDR3 covers 11 residues. CDR3 DNA sequence: TGTGCCAGCAGCGTTTCCAATGAGCAGTTCTTC. Translating it yields CASSVSNEQFF.

CDR3 region: CASSLGQVSTGELFF. In DNA, the CDR3 is TGCGCCAGCAGCTTGGGGCAGGTTAGCACCGGGGAGCTGTTTTTT. The chain couples TRBV5-1 to TRBJ2-2; no clear D gene. This CDR3 contains 15 residues. Trimming removed 0 bases at V and 4 bases at J, with 10 bases between. The germline V gene has CDR1 SGHRS and CDR2 YFSETQ.

The rearrangement uses TRBV15 and TRBJ1-5; a weak D match, TRBD1 (6 bases). V dropped 4 bases and J dropped 6 bases, with 16 bases sitting between them. The CDR3 runs to 15 residues. The germline gives CDR1 LNHNV, CDR2 YYDKDF (reference sequence). CDR3 loop: CATSNSGGGGQPQHF. The CDR3 nucleotides read TGTGCCACCAGCAACTCGGGGGGGGGCGGTCAGCCCCAGCATTTT.

The gene calls are TRBV4-1 and TRBJ2-6; D may match TRBD1 or TRBD2 (6 bases each). The CDR3 is 19 amino acids. In germline, CDR1 is MGHRA, CDR2 YSYEKL. The V and J ends lost 3 bases and 0 bases respectively, with 18 bases between them. CDR3 bases: TGCGCCAGCAGCCATCCTAACCCGGGGGCCCCCTCTGGGGCCAACGTCCTGACTTTC. As protein: CASSHPNPGAPSGANVLTF.

This clone was seen just once. The chain combines TRBV5-1 with TRBJ2-7; 11 nucleotides line up with TRBD1. Germline-derived CDR1 and CDR2 are SGHRS and YFSETQ. The CDR3 loop spans 16 amino acids. The J segment lost 5 bases and the V segment lost 0 bases, leaving 7 bases of the junction unmatched. CDR3 DNA: TGCGCCAGCAGCTTGGGCCTCCGGGACAGGGGGGACGAGCAGTACTTC. This codes for CASSLGLRDRGDEQYF.

V gene TRBV10-2 combines with J gene TRBJ1-5; no clear D gene. The germline V gene encodes CDR1 WSHSY and CDR2 SAAADI. This CDR3 comprises 14 residues. V dropped 0 bases and J dropped 5 bases, with 8 bases sitting between them. CDR3 amino acids: CASSESMPDQPQHF. As DNA, the CDR3 is TGCGCCAGCAGTGAGTCGATGCCGGATCAGCCCCAGCATTTT.

This chain joins TRBV5-4 and TRBJ1-2, with 8 bases aligning to TRBD1. This CDR3 comprises 16 residues. Germline V gives CDR1 SGHNT, CDR2 YYREEE (reference sequence). The junction had 8 bases not matched to a gene; V was cut back by 4 bases and J by 0 bases. The CDR3 sequence: CASSRGTGRANYGYTF. The CDR3 DNA reads TGTGCCAGCAGCCGGGGGACAGGCCGAGCTAACTATGGCTACACCTTC. The full variable domain, in which reference TRBV5-4 and TRBJ1-2 provide the parts outside the CDR3, is ETGVTQSPTHLIKTRGQQVTLRCSSQSGHNTVSWYQQALGQGPQFIFQYYREEENGRGNFPPRFSGLQFPNYSSELNVNALELDDSALYLCASSRGTGRANYGYTFGSGTRLTVV.

CDR3 in DNA: TGCGCCAGCAGTCAATCAAGGTCGGACCGGCCCTATAGCAATCAGCCCCAGCATTTT. It yields the protein CASSQSRSDRPYSNQPQHF. The rearrangement links TRBV23-1 to TRBJ1-5; unclear D gene. TRBV23-1 is assigned to the ORF class and has an uncertain function. This CDR3 has 19 residues. V was pared by 0 bases and J by 0 bases, with 18 bases between.

The CDR3 reads CASNGPGGGTQYF. CDR3 DNA: TGTGCCAGCAATGGACCGGGGGGCGGTACGCAGTATTTT. V usage is TRBV27 and J usage is TRBJ2-3, with TRBD2 as a possible D gene (7 bases). The ends were cut back, 7 bases at V and 8 bases at J, with 16 bases in the middle. CDR1 MNHEY and CDR2 SMNVEV come from the germline V gene (reference sequence). The CDR3 has 13 residues.

This chain connects TRBV5-4 to TRBJ1-5; unclear D gene. The CDR3 is made up of 14 amino acids. From germline, CDR1 is SGHNT and CDR2 YYREEE (reference sequence). Trimming took 0 bases from V and 1 from J, leaving 5 bases between them. The CDR3 loop reads CASSLGGSNQPQHF. CDR3 DNA: TGTGCCAGCAGCTTGGGGGGAAGCAATCAGCCCCAGCATTTT. Together with reference TRBV5-4 and TRBJ1-5, the CDR3 gives the full variable domain: ETGVTQSPTHLIKTRGQQVTLRCSSQSGHNTVSWYQQALGQGPQFIFQYYREEENGRGNFPPRFSGLQFPNYSSELNVNALELDDSALYLCASSLGGSNQPQHFGDGTRLSIL.

The V and J genes are TRBV2 and TRBJ2-3; 7 bases line up with TRBD1. After removal of 5 bases from V and 8 bases from J, the junction contained 16 bases not matched to a gene. The length of the CDR3 is 16 residues. The germline gives CDR1 SNHLY, CDR2 FYNNEI. The CDR3 DNA reads as TGTGCCAGCAGTATCGGACAGGCCCTCAGGGTGGGTACGCAGTATTTT. This codes for CASSIGQALRVGTQYF.

The chain has TRBV5-1 and TRBJ1-1; D gene unclear. Trimming took off 6 bases at V and 0 bases at J, with 15 bases between the two ends. Germline lookup yields CDR1 SGHRS and CDR2 YFSETQ. CDR3 length equals 15 residues. CDR3 nucleotide sequence: TGCGCCAGCACCTCCTCGGGCAGTATGAACACTGAAGCTTTCTTT. The encoded protein is CASTSSGSMNTEAFF.

J is TRBJ1-1 and V is TRBV9; no clear D. CDR1 is SGDLS and CDR2 is YYNGEE in the germline V gene. The V gene lost 0 bases and the J gene lost 3 bases, with 6 bases spanning the gap. The length of the CDR3 is 13 residues. The CDR3, as DNA: TGTGCCAGCAGCGTAGCTCTATACACTGAAGCTTTCTTT. It is translated as CASSVALYTEAFF.

This clone was detected once. V is TRBV7-7 and J is TRBJ2-1; D is uncertain. Trimming removed 2 bases from V and 0 bases from J, with 11 bases in between. Germline V lookup: CDR1 SSHAT, CDR2 FNYEAQ (reference sequence). This CDR3 has 16 residues. The CDR3 region is CASSLHLQSSYNEQFF. The DNA for the CDR3 is TGTGCCAGCAGCTTACACCTCCAGAGCTCCTACAATGAGCAGTTCTTC.

This rearrangement joins TRBV10-2 to TRBJ2-3; TRBD2 matches 8 bases. The length of the CDR3 is 18 residues. With V trimmed by 6 bases and J by 1 base, 15 bases remained unmatched. The V gene's germline CDR1 is WSHSY and CDR2 SAAADI. This chain's CDR3 is CASRARLVGGAGTDTQYF. In DNA form, the CDR3 reads TGCGCCAGCAGAGCGAGACTCGTCGGGGGGGCGGGCACAGATACGCAGTATTTT.

V usage is TRBV7-3 and J usage is TRBJ1-1; possible D gene TRBD1, 6 bases. The ends were cut back, 5 bases at V and 4 bases at J, with 14 bases in the middle. The germline gives CDR1 SGHTA, CDR2 FQGTGA. The CDR3 loop spans 14 amino acids. The CDR3 nucleotides are TGTGCCAGCAGCCCACAGGGTGGTGGCACTGAAGCTTTCTTT. Translating gives CASSPQGGGTEAFF.

V and J are TRBV19 and TRBJ2-5, with 9 bases fitting TRBD2. V trimming: 5 bases; J trimming: 2 bases; junction bases outside the gene matches: 6. Germline lookup yields CDR1 LNHDA and CDR2 SQIVND (reference sequence). The CDR3 contains 15 residues. The CDR3 DNA reads as TGTGCCAGTAGTTCGTCTAGCGGGGCACAAGAGACCCAGTACTTC. Its translation is CASSSSSGAQETQYF. Full variable domain (remainder filled in from reference TRBV19 and TRBJ2-5): DGGITQSPKYLFRKEGQNVTLSCEQNLNHDAMYWYRQDPGQGLRLIYYSQIVNDFQKGDIAEGYSVSREKKESFPLTVTSAQKNPTAFYLCASSSSSGAQETQYFGPGTRLLVL.